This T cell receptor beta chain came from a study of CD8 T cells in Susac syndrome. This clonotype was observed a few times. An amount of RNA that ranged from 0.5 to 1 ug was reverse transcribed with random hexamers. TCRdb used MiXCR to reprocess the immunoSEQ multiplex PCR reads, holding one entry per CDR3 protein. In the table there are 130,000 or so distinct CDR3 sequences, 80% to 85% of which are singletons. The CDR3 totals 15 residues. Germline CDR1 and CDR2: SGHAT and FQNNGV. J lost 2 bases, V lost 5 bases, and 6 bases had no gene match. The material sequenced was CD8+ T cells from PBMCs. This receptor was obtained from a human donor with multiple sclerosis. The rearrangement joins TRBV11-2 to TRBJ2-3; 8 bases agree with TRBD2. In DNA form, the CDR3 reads TGTGCCAGCAGCCGTAGCGGGACCCTCACAGATACGCAGTATTTT. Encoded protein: CASSRSGTLTDTQYF.